The rows below give T cell receptor beta chains drawn from one sample of a study of blood T cell repertoires in COVID-19. The protocol was immunoSEQ multiplex PCR, while the TCRdb copy is restricted to in-frame clones and leaves out a portion. The sample lists roughly 80,000 clones; 80% were seen once. Sequenced material: peripheral blood. All receptors come from a man in his 60s with active or convalescent COVID-19. Each CDR3 is given with its conserved first and last residue. D genes are given only for firm matches. Size is stated for part of the rows, as once, few or many counts, or as a class when the clone is expanded.

cdr3_aa cdr3_nt d_call j_call v_call clone_size
CASSPQGRHTEAFF TGTGCCAGCTCACCACAAGGGAGACACACTGAAGCTTTCTTT . TRBJ1-1 TRBV18 few
CASSVEGLAGETQYF TGTGCCAGCAGCGTCGAGGGACTAGCGGGGGAGACCCAGTACTTC TRBD2 TRBJ2-5 TRBV9 .
CASSPMDRGLNYGYTF TGTGCCAGCTCACCAATGGACAGGGGGCTGAACTATGGCTACACCTTC TRBD1 TRBJ1-2 TRBV18 .
CASSYSGGGPTDTQYF TGTGCCAGCAGTTACTCGGGCGGGGGCCCCACAGATACGCAGTATTTT . TRBJ2-3 TRBV6-5 few
CASSIGSRGANTGELFF TGTGCCAGTAGTATAGGGTCCCGGGGGGCCAACACCGGGGAGCTGTTTTTT . TRBJ2-2 TRBV19 .
CASSSSGGAGELFF TGCGCCAGCAGCTCGAGCGGGGGGGCCGGGGAGCTGTTTTTT TRBD2 TRBJ2-2 TRBV5-1 few
CASSLLGQGEEKLFF TGTGCCAGCAGTCTTTTGGGACAGGGGGAAGAAAAACTGTTTTTT TRBD1 TRBJ1-4 TRBV25-1 once
CATSDSGQGSSYNEQFF TGTGCCACCAGTGATTCGGGACAGGGAAGCTCCTACAATGAGCAGTTCTTC TRBD1 TRBJ2-1 TRBV24-1 .
CASIPSGGSSYEQYF TGTGCCAGCATCCCTAGCGGGGGGAGCTCCTACGAGCAGTACTTC TRBD2 TRBJ2-7 TRBV6-2/TRBV6-3 .
CASSQGPGRTDTQYF TGCGCCAGCAGCCAAGGGCCAGGCCGAACAGATACGCAGTATTTT . TRBJ2-3 TRBV4-3 .
CASSDLRRQGAQPQHF TGTGCCAGTAGTGACCTCCGGCGACAGGGGGCCCAGCCCCAGCATTTT TRBD1 TRBJ1-5 TRBV19 .
CASSLPPGGTEAFF TGTGCCAGTAGTCTTCCACCAGGGGGAACTGAAGCTTTCTTT TRBD1 TRBJ1-1 TRBV19 .
CASERSLNYGYTF TGTGCCAGCGAGCGTAGCCTTAACTATGGCTACACCTTC . TRBJ1-2 TRBV28 .
CASSVRGNNSPLHF TGTGCCAGCAGCGTCCGGGGTAATAATTCACCCCTCCACTTT . TRBJ1-6 TRBV11-1 .
CASSDPRSLPAGTSGGGTDTQYF TGTGCCAGCAGTGACCCCCGGTCGCTTCCCGCAGGGACTAGCGGGGGGGGCACAGATACGCAGTATTTT TRBD2 TRBJ2-3 TRBV6-4 .
CAWVPWQGFGGSSGANVLTF TGTGCCTGGGTTCCCTGGCAGGGCTTCGGAGGGTCCTCTGGGGCCAACGTCCTGACTTTC . TRBJ2-6 TRBV30 .
CASSQARRGTVEQFF TGCGCCAGCAGTCAAGCAAGGAGGGGAACAGTTGAGCAGTTCTTC . TRBJ2-1 TRBV23-1 .
CASSLSRIMSGYTF TGTGCCAGCAGCTTGTCTCGTATTATGTCCGGCTACACCTTC . TRBJ1-2 TRBV5-6 .
CASSYSGGAENTIYF TGTGCCAGCAGCTACTCGGGGGGCGCAGAAAACACCATATATTTT . TRBJ1-3 TRBV9 once
CASSPSGTGLNTEAFF TGTGCCAGCTCACCCTCGGGGACAGGGCTGAACACTGAAGCTTTCTTT TRBD1 TRBJ1-1 TRBV18 .
CASSSQTGLKLFF TGCGCCAGCAGCTCGCAGACAGGCCTAAAACTGTTTTTT . TRBJ1-4 TRBV5-1 .
CASRNSESSYNEQFF TGTGCCAGCAGAAACAGTGAGAGCTCCTACAATGAGCAGTTCTTC . TRBJ2-1 TRBV6-5 .
CASSHPGGAKNIQYF TGCGCCAGCAGTCACCCCGGGGGGGCCAAAAACATTCAGTACTTC TRBD2 TRBJ2-4 TRBV23-1 .
CASTRPGRQETQYF TGTGCCAGCACCCGCCCAGGGCGACAAGAGACCCAGTACTTC . TRBJ2-5 TRBV6-5 .
CAWLSGAGRYGYTF TGTGCCTGGCTTTCAGGGGCGGGTCGCTATGGCTACACCTTC . TRBJ1-2 TRBV30 .
CASSPRTGQGRERDTQYF TGTGCCAGCAGCCCCCGTACAGGACAGGGGCGCGAGAGAGATACGCAGTATTTT TRBD1 TRBJ2-3 TRBV6-2/TRBV6-3 few
CASKAQGAIEQYF TGTGCCAGCAAAGCGCAGGGGGCAATCGAGCAGTACTTC TRBD1 TRBJ2-7 TRBV27 .
CASKTQGNTGELFF TGTGCCAGTAAAACTCAGGGGAACACCGGGGAGCTGTTTTTT . TRBJ2-2 TRBV7-2 .
CASSQGTGPLNEQFF TGTGCCAGCAGCCAGGGGACAGGGCCCCTCAATGAGCAGTTCTTC TRBD1 TRBJ2-1 TRBV3-1/TRBV3-2 few
CASSPLAGGPGETQYF TGTGCCAGCAGCCCACTAGCGGGGGGGCCTGGGGAGACCCAGTACTTC TRBD2 TRBJ2-5 TRBV5-4 .
CAISEGNYRTYYGYTF TGTGCCATCAGTGAAGGAAACTATCGAACTTACTATGGCTACACCTTC . TRBJ1-2 TRBV10-3 .
CASSLGAGAEAFF TGTGCCAGCAGCCTAGGGGCGGGGGCTGAAGCTTTCTTT . TRBJ1-1 TRBV7-2 .
CASSHAGRGDNQPQHF TGTGCCAGCTCTCACGCGGGGCGAGGGGACAATCAGCCCCAGCATTTT . TRBJ1-5 TRBV7-2 .
CASTLAGAYNEQFF TGTGCCAGCACCTTAGCGGGGGCATACAATGAGCAGTTCTTC TRBD2 TRBJ2-1 TRBV2 .
CASSQMGMNTEAFF TGTGCCAGTAGCCAGATGGGCATGAACACTGAAGCTTTCTTT . TRBJ1-1 TRBV19 .
CATSEGEYEQYF TGTGCCACAAGCGAAGGGGAATACGAGCAGTACTTC . TRBJ2-7 TRBV19 .
CASSPSQGAWGYTF TGCGCCAGCAGCCCAAGCCAGGGGGCCTGGGGCTACACCTTC TRBD1 TRBJ1-2 TRBV5-1 .
CASTRTDNTEAFF TGTGCCAGTACGCGGACAGACAACACTGAAGCTTTCTTT . TRBJ1-1 TRBV19 once
CASTWDRFTDTQYF TGTGCCAGCACCTGGGACAGATTCACAGATACGCAGTATTTT TRBD1 TRBJ2-3 TRBV6-5 .
CASSLDPGTGVGEQYF TGCGCCAGCAGCTTGGATCCCGGGACAGGGGTTGGCGAGCAGTACTTC TRBD1 TRBJ2-7 TRBV5-1 .
CASSPLGQGRGTDTQYF TGTGCCAGCTCACCACTGGGACAGGGGAGAGGCACAGATACGCAGTATTTT TRBD1 TRBJ2-3 TRBV18 .
CASSPAWTGRETQYF TGCGCCAGCAGCCCAGCATGGACAGGGAGAGAGACCCAGTACTTC TRBD1 TRBJ2-5 TRBV4-3 .
CASSPRDRVTEAFF TGTGCCAGCTCACCCCGGGACAGGGTGACTGAAGCTTTCTTT TRBD1 TRBJ1-1 TRBV18 .
CASSGRQGPTEAFF TGTGCCAGCAGCGGCCGACAGGGGCCCACTGAAGCTTTCTTT TRBD1 TRBJ1-1 TRBV4-2 .
CASSHSSGQVNSPLHF TGTGCCAGCAGCCACTCCTCGGGACAAGTAAATTCACCCCTCCACTTT . TRBJ1-6 TRBV3-1/TRBV3-2 .
CASRSGTAGNTIYF TGTGCCAGCCGGTCCGGGACAGCTGGAAACACCATATATTTT TRBD1 TRBJ1-3 TRBV13 few
CAHGRGSEKLFF TGTGCCCACGGAAGGGGGAGTGAAAAACTGTTTTTT . TRBJ1-4 TRBV6-5 .
CASSIGTGRIYGYTF TGTGCCAGTAGTATCGGGACAGGTAGGATCTATGGCTACACCTTC TRBD1 TRBJ1-2 TRBV19 .
CAISESGQYPEAFF TGTGCCATCAGTGAGTCGGGACAGTACCCTGAAGCTTTCTTT TRBD1 TRBJ1-1 TRBV10-3 .
CATTLDRVGNQPQHF TGTGCCACTACCTTGGACAGGGTTGGCAATCAGCCCCAGCATTTT TRBD1 TRBJ1-5 TRBV19 .
CASSYTQGQDEQYF TGTGCCAGCAGTTACACTCAGGGCCAGGACGAGCAGTACTTC . TRBJ2-7 TRBV6-5 few
CASSRLGTSSGVTQYF TGTGCCAGCAGTCGCCTAGGGACTAGCAGCGGAGTTACGCAGTATTTT TRBD2 TRBJ2-3 TRBV6-2/TRBV6-3 .
CASRGGPHTYEQYF TGCGCCAGCAGGGGTGGGCCACACACCTACGAGCAGTACTTC . TRBJ2-7 TRBV10-1 .
CASSQDSRADTQYF TGCGCCAGCAGCCAAGATTCCAGGGCGGATACGCAGTATTTT . TRBJ2-3 TRBV4-3 .
CASKWGQAYNEQFF TGTGCCAGCAAGTGGGGACAGGCCTACAATGAGCAGTTCTTC TRBD1 TRBJ2-1 TRBV27 .
CASSTQRGGRGATGELFF TGTGCCAGTAGTACTCAGCGGGGGGGCCGGGGGGCCACCGGGGAGCTGTTTTTT TRBD2 TRBJ2-2 TRBV19 .
CASSGGGASSEQFF TGTGCCAGTAGTGGTGGGGGGGCCTCAAGTGAGCAGTTCTTC . TRBJ2-1 TRBV19 once
CASSAQQGAHEKLFF TGTGCCAGCAGCGCCCAACAGGGGGCGCATGAAAAACTGTTTTTT TRBD1 TRBJ1-4 TRBV7-9 .
CASSLLTGSPLHF TGTGCCAGCAGCCTCCTGACAGGATCACCCCTCCACTTT . TRBJ1-6 TRBV7-9 .